This entry features one T cell receptor beta chain sequence. No antigen is known for it. TCR alpha and beta CDR3 regions were amplified from RNA using iRepertoire nested multiplex PCR. For one-step reverse transcription and amplification, 100-400 ng of tissue mRNA or PBMC total RNA was used. TCRdb independently ran MiXCR on the multiplex PCR reads; one entry per CDR3 protein. Here the sample spans about 130,000 distinct CDR3 sequences, under 25% being singletons. The data originate from a study of glioma-infiltrating T cells. Notes on the study in general: Only very few CDR3 sequences appeared in both tissue and blood.

The CDR3 has 14 residues. With V trimmed by 7 bases and J by 0 bases, 3 bases remained unmatched. Germline V CDR1 and CDR2: SNHLY, FYNNEI. Sequences were obtained from glioma tissue, nonneoplastic brain tissue, or PBMCs (not recorded which). The chain links TRBV2 to TRBJ2-1; 7 bases map to TRBD2. The clonotype comes from a human donor with low-grade glioma or glioblastoma, undergoing nonglioma brain surgery, or in good health (not recorded which). CDR3 nucleotide sequence: TGTGCCAGCAAGGGCGGGAGCTCCTACAATGAGCAGTTCTTC. It is translated as CASKGGSSYNEQFF.